The 25 T cell receptor beta chains presented below share a single source sample, sequenced in a study of early T cells in non-severe SARS-CoV-2 infection. TCRdb re-analysed the 5' RACE reads in MiXCR, keeping a single row per CDR3 protein. The sample consists of about 92,000 distinct CDR3 sequences, less than 15% of them appearing once. The sequencing input was whole blood. These TCRs come from an adult who was a healthcare worker with PCR-confirmed SARS-CoV-2 infection or an uninfected control (not recorded which).

This clonotype came up a few times. J is TRBJ2-3 and V is TRBV10-3, with TRBD1 identical over 10 bases. J was trimmed by 2 bases and V by 6 bases; bases with no gene match: 2. Germline V gene sequence: CDR1 ENHRY, CDR2 SYGVKD. This CDR3 has 14 amino acids. The CDR3 sequence: CAIRGTGATDTQYF. CDR3 DNA: TGTGCCATCAGAGGGACAGGGGCCACAGATACGCAGTATTTT.

This clonotype was recorded many times. The rearrangement uses TRBV10-3 and TRBJ1-2; D may be TRBD1 (5 bases). V lost 7 bases and J lost 4, with 19 bases in between. This CDR3 contains 15 residues. The germline gives CDR1 ENHRY, CDR2 SYGVKD. This CDR3 reads CAITPGGTTPYGYTF. In DNA, the CDR3 is TGTGCCATCACCCCCGGGGGGACTACTCCCTATGGCTACACCTTC.

The rearrangement uses TRBV12-3 or TRBV12-4 and TRBJ1-5; D unresolved. This CDR3 spans 15 amino acids. V was shortened by 3 bases and J by 0 bases, with 9 bases between the two germline ends. This chain's CDR3 is CASSFIGSSNQPQHF. The CDR3 DNA sequence: TGTGCCAGCAGTTTTATAGGAAGTAGCAATCAGCCCCAGCATTTT.

This clonotype was counted at least ten times. The chain carries TRBV4-3 and TRBJ2-6, with a possible D match to TRBD1 (5 bases). The CDR3 loop spans 20 amino acids. Germline CDR1 and CDR2: LGHNA and YSLEER. V was cut by 0 bases and J by 0 bases, with 18 bases left in between. CDR3 amino acids: CASSQDLWPGLHSGANVLTF. The CDR3 coding sequence is TGCGCCAGCAGCCAAGATCTTTGGCCAGGGCTACACTCTGGGGCCAACGTCCTGACTTTC.

In this sample, this clonotype turned up many times. J is TRBJ1-2 and V is TRBV7-2; 9 bases fit TRBD1. The junction had 9 bases not matched to a gene; V was cut back by 0 bases and J by 7 bases. The V gene's germline CDR1 is SGHTA and CDR2 FQGNSA. This CDR3 has 16 residues. The CDR3 sequence: CASSLAPETGGIGYTF. CDR3 nucleotides: TGTGCCAGCAGCTTAGCCCCCGAGACAGGGGGAATTGGCTACACCTTC.

The V and J genes are TRBV7-6 and TRBJ2-1; unclear D gene. Germline V CDR1 and CDR2: SGHVS, FNYEAQ. The length of the CDR3 is 13 residues. The V and J ends lost 3 bases and 7 bases respectively, with 10 bases between them. This CDR3 reads CASSLELRNEQFF. The CDR3, as DNA: TGTGCCAGCAGCTTGGAATTGCGAAATGAGCAGTTCTTC.

This clonotype appeared a few times. The rearrangement uses TRBV5-1 and TRBJ2-3; D may be TRBD1 or TRBD2 (5 bases each). The CDR3 extends over 17 amino acids. Trimming left V 4 bases short and J 2 bases short, with 20 bases between. Germline V lookup: CDR1 SGHRS, CDR2 YFSETQ. CDR3 region: CASSPRTGTENTDTQYF. The CDR3 DNA is TGCGCCAGCAGCCCACGAACCGGGACGGAAAACACAGATACGCAGTATTTT.

This clonotype was counted a few times. The chain has TRBV27 and TRBJ1-2, with 8 nucleotides matching TRBD1. The V gene's germline CDR1 is MNHEY and CDR2 SMNVEV (reference sequence). V shed 8 bases and J 5 bases; nucleotides not matched to a gene: 1. The CDR3 consists of 11 residues. CDR3 sequence reads: CASGQGYGYTF. CDR3 DNA sequence: TGTGCCAGCGGACAGGGTTATGGCTACACCTTC.

V usage is TRBV5-1 and J usage is TRBJ2-2, with TRBD1 matching over 9 bases. Germline lookup yields CDR1 SGHRS and CDR2 YFSETQ. V lost 7 bases, J lost 5 bases, and 9 bases stayed unmatched. This CDR3 is 15 amino acids long. The CDR3 is CASGKTGGRTGELFF. The CDR3 DNA follows: TGCGCCAGCGGCAAAACAGGGGGCCGGACCGGGGAGCTGTTTTTT.

This clonotype turned up a few times. The chain combines TRBV19 with TRBJ1-2; 7 nucleotides line up with TRBD1. Trimming cost V 7 bases and J 4 bases; bases outside gene matches: 9. The CDR3 spans 14 residues. Germline CDR1 is LNHDA and CDR2 is SQIVND (reference sequence). This chain's CDR3 is CASITSGQIYGYTF. In DNA form, the CDR3 reads TGTGCCAGTATCACCTCGGGACAGATCTATGGCTACACCTTC.

In its sample, this clonotype was seen a few times. J is TRBJ2-7 and V is TRBV29-1; TRBD2 is a possible D gene (6 bases). Germline V gene lookup returns CDR1 SQVTM and CDR2 ANQGSEA. V was cut by 5 bases and J by 7 bases, with 15 bases left in between. There are 12 residues in the CDR3. The DNA for the CDR3 is TGCAGCGTTCGAATCGGGGGAAGGGAGCAGTACTTC. It codes for CSVRIGGREQYF.

Ten or more counts support this clonotype. The V and J genes are TRBV29-1 and TRBJ2-5; no reliable D call. Per germline, CDR1 SQVTM and CDR2 ANQGSEA. The CDR3 covers 12 residues. With 3 bases removed from V and 2 bases from J, the gap between germline ends came to 7 bases. This chain's CDR3 is CSVEWGQETQYF. The CDR3 DNA sequence: TGCAGCGTTGAGTGGGGTCAAGAGACCCAGTACTTC.

This clonotype was observed a handful of times. The V gene is TRBV7-6, the J gene TRBJ1-1; a possible D gene is TRBD1 (6 bases). CDR1 SGHVS and CDR2 FNYEAQ come from the germline V gene. Deletions cut 5 bases from V and 0 bases from J, with 13 bases between. This CDR3 contains 15 residues. CDR3 loop: CASSPAQGMNTEAFF. CDR3 sequence (DNA): TGTGCCAGCAGCCCAGCACAGGGAATGAACACTGAAGCTTTCTTT.

This clonotype was seen a few times. The rearrangement joins TRBV6-4 to TRBJ2-7; 11 bases agree with TRBD2. Germline V gene lookup returns CDR1 MRHNA and CDR2 SNTAGT. The CDR3 runs 14 residues. V gave up 5 bases and J gave up 2 bases; unmatched junction bases: 2. The CDR3 here is CASSRLAGPYEQYF. CDR3 nucleotides: TGTGCCAGCAGTCGACTAGCGGGGCCCTACGAGCAGTACTTC.

This clonotype was counted once. The chain combines TRBV28 with TRBJ2-7, with TRBD1 as a possible D gene (5 bases). Trimming stripped 6 bases from V and 3 bases from J, with 12 bases between. The germline CDR1 and CDR2 sequences are MDHEN and SYDVKM. This CDR3 comprises 13 residues. CDR3 region: CASRRQGNYEQYF. CDR3 DNA sequence: TGTGCCAGCAGACGGCAGGGAAACTACGAGCAGTACTTC.

This clonotype was detected a few times. The chain joins TRBV30 to TRBJ2-3; 8 nucleotides line up with TRBD2. Germline V gives CDR1 GTSNPN, CDR2 SVGIG (reference sequence). The CDR3 sequence is 17 residues long. Losses at the gene ends were 0 bases for V and 2 bases for J; bases not matched to a gene: 10. The CDR3 loop reads CAWSVRFSGDFTDTQYF. The CDR3 DNA sequence: TGTGCCTGGAGTGTTAGGTTTAGCGGGGATTTCACAGATACGCAGTATTTT.

The chain employs TRBV20-1 and TRBJ2-3; D might be TRBD2 (6 bases). V shed 1 base and J shed 5 bases, with 13 bases lying between them. This CDR3 has 14 residues. Germline CDR1 reads DFQATT; CDR2 reads SNEGSKA (reference sequence). CDR3 sequence: CSARAPGEVDTQYF. The DNA of the CDR3 is TGCAGTGCTAGAGCCCCGGGGGAGGTAGATACGCAGTATTTT.

This clonotype has more than one count but fewer than ten. The chain joins TRBV7-2 to TRBJ2-7, with D unclear. Germline CDR1 and CDR2: SGHTA and FQGNSA. The CDR3 has 14 amino acids. V was shortened by 3 bases and J by 1 base, with 10 bases between the two germline ends. CDR3 in amino acids: CASSFGPGSYEQYF. DNA of the CDR3: TGTGCCAGCAGCTTCGGACCAGGTTCCTACGAGCAGTACTTC. The whole variable domain, remainder taken from reference TRBV7-2 and TRBJ2-7, is GAGVSQSPSNKVTEKGKDVELRCDPISGHTALYWYRQSLGQGLEFLIYFQGNSAPDKSGLPSDRFSAERTGGSVSTLTIQRTQQEDSAVYLCASSFGPGSYEQYFGPGTRLTVT.

The chain has TRBV7-2 and TRBJ2-3; 11 nucleotides align to TRBD2. There are 15 residues in the CDR3. CDR1 and CDR2 (germline): SGHTA, FQGNSA. Germline trimming cut 8 bases from V and 3 bases from J; bases unmatched to any gene: 7. CDR3 amino acids: CASGVSGGATDTQYF. For the CDR3, the DNA is TGTGCCAGCGGAGTTAGCGGGGGGGCAACAGATACGCAGTATTTT.

This clonotype was observed a few times. The V and J genes are TRBV24-1 and TRBJ2-2; perhaps TRBD1 as D (6 bases). The CDR3 runs 17 residues. The ends were cut back, 1 base at V and 4 bases at J, with 15 bases in the middle. CDR1 KGHDR and CDR2 SFDVKD come from the germline V gene. The CDR3 sequence is CATSDFWEIGGTGELFF. The CDR3 nucleotides are TGTGCCACCAGTGATTTCTGGGAAATAGGGGGCACCGGGGAGCTGTTTTTT.

Many counts were recorded for this clonotype. This chain's CDR3 is CANSGGGSYNEQFF. The CDR3 nucleotides are TGTGCCAACAGTGGGGGGGGTTCCTACAATGAGCAGTTCTTC. The rearrangement joins TRBV11-2 to TRBJ2-1; 7 nucleotides line up with TRBD2. CDR3 length: 14 amino acids. With V trimmed by 10 bases and J by 1 base, 7 bases remained unmatched. Germline-derived CDR1 and CDR2 are SGHAT and FQNNGV.

This clonotype was seen a handful of times. The V call is TRBV13, the J call TRBJ2-3, with a tentative D call TRBD2 (6 bases). There are 18 residues in the CDR3. Germline V gene sequence: CDR1 PRHDT, CDR2 FYEKMQ (reference sequence). The V and J ends lost 5 bases and 4 bases respectively, with 25 bases between them. CDR3 protein: CASSLLAGTPRGADTQYF. The CDR3 bases are TGTGCCAGCAGCCTGCTCGCGGGGACCCCCCGGGGAGCAGATACGCAGTATTTT.

This clonotype turned up a few times. This sequence joins TRBV9 and TRBJ1-2; unclear D gene. The CDR3 extends over 13 amino acids. Between the trimmed V and J ends, which lost 0 bases and 3 bases, there was a span of 6 bases. The germline V gene encodes CDR1 SGDLS and CDR2 YYNGEE. The CDR3 region is CASSVDVYYGYTF. The CDR3 nucleotides are TGTGCCAGCAGCGTAGATGTCTACTATGGCTACACCTTC.

This clonotype was seen a handful of times. This chain joins TRBV2 and TRBJ1-6; maybe TRBD1 (6 bases). Looked up from germline, CDR1 is SNHLY and CDR2 is FYNNEI. The CDR3 runs 11 residues. Trimming took 6 bases from V and 14 from J, leaving 11 bases between them. The CDR3 nucleotides are TGTGCCAGCAGAGGGGGGTCGACCCTCCACTTT. It encodes CASRGGSTLHF.

This clonotype was picked up a small number of times. The rearrangement joins TRBV7-3 to TRBJ2-3, with D possibly TRBD2 on 6 matching bases. Germline V gene data show CDR1 as SGHTA and CDR2 as FQGTGA. The CDR3 spans 13 residues. V was trimmed by 1 base and J by 9 bases, leaving 11 bases between them. The CDR3 sequence is CASSLNWGETQYF. CDR3 nucleotide sequence: TGTGCCAGCAGCTTAAATTGGGGGGAGACGCAGTATTTT.